The clone carrying this T cell receptor beta chain was seen only a few times. These data belong to a study of preoperative IRX-2 immunotherapy in early breast cancer. Germline CDR1 reads LNHDA; CDR2 reads SQIVND (reference sequence). The CDR3 covers 16 residues. V was cut by 5 bases and J by 2 bases, with 16 bases left in between. Treatment of the sample: preoperative locoregional IRX-2 cytokine immunotherapy. This phase Ib study tested locoregional IRX-2 cytokine immunotherapy given before surgery. Sequencing was performed with immunoSEQ multiplex PCR; in TCRdb, only in-frame clones are kept and a portion is missing. The repertoire includes tens of thousands of clones, around 82% of them detected once, and around 1.5% sits in the top ten.

V gene TRBV19 combines with J gene TRBJ1-5; D perhaps matches TRBD1 (6 bases). The sequencing here drew on lymph node tissue, taken after IRX-2 immunotherapy. This clonotype originated in a human donor with breast cancer. As DNA, the CDR3 is TGTGCCAGTAGTTCTAGAGGAGGGGGAGGCAATCAGCCCCAGCATTTT. Its translation: CASSSRGGGGNQPQHF.